These T cell receptor beta chains were read from a single sample in a study of cytomegalovirus exposure and HLA in healthy donors. Sequencing used immunoSEQ multiplex PCR; TCRdb keeps in-frame clones, though not all of them. In the table there are roughly 110,000 clones, roughly three quarters of which are singletons. Sequencing was done on a sample of PBMCs. The receptor set was obtained from a man younger than 35 in good health and CMV-seronegative. CDR3s include the opening cysteine and the closing phenylalanine or tryptophan. The size of a clone is reported for some rows only, either as once, few or many, or as a class for expanded clones.

TRBV7-6	-	TRBJ1-4	14	CASSRTATNEKLFF
TRBV5-1	-	TRBJ2-7	14	CASSLWTGSYEQYF
TRBV5-6	-	TRBJ2-3	14	CASSLGASGHTQYF
TRBV5-1	-	TRBJ1-2	14	CASSPDRGGYGYTF
TRBV6-5	-	TRBJ1-1	13	CASRPKPGVVAFF
TRBV15	-	TRBJ2-1	17	CATSSLTTGGMGNEQFF
TRBV29-1	once	TRBJ2-7	14	CSVGQTGSSYEQYF
TRBV27	-	TRBJ1-6	16	CASSLSFRQGGSPLHF
TRBV5-1	-	TRBJ2-7	15	CASSPGLLGEYEQYF
TRBV28	-	TRBJ2-3	14	CATGGTYVGDTQYF
TRBV19	-	TRBJ1-3	17	CASSIRDSRTSGNTIYF
TRBV4-3	few	TRBJ2-1	16	CASSQDPAGAYNEQFF
TRBV5-1	-	TRBJ2-7	16	CASSLDNTDKSYEQYF
TRBV7-3	-	TRBJ1-6	15	CASSLKDRGNSPLHF
TRBV10-3	once	TRBJ2-1	16	CAITGMTSGGFNEQFF
TRBV6-1	-	TRBJ2-1	13	CASSVELDNEQFF
TRBV5-1	-	TRBJ2-7	16	CASSKDTGPSSYEQYF
TRBV7-3	once	TRBJ2-3	16	CASSPLAGGGTDTQYF
TRBV27	-	TRBJ1-5	14	CASSLSQFNQPQHF
TRBV5-4	-	TRBJ2-2	12	CASRARAGELFF
TRBV7-3	once	TRBJ1-3	14	CARGRQGTRNTIYF
TRBV7-9	-	TRBJ1-2	13	CASSLGVQAGYTF
TRBV6-5	-	TRBJ1-5	14	CGPGGDHRDQPQHF
TRBV5-5	-	TRBJ2-3	17	CASSLAKGGRVLNTQYF
TRBV7-2	-	TRBJ2-1	11	CASSLNREQFF
TRBV5-8	once	TRBJ1-5	15	CASSLGTGGYQPQHF
TRBV7-2	-	TRBJ2-3	16	CASSTGQGPYTDTQYF
TRBV9	-	TRBJ1-1	15	CASSVDFGGVPEAFF
TRBV28	-	TRBJ2-2	15	CASSLWTGEIGELFF
TRBV11-2	few	TRBJ2-3	15	CASSLDSGYTDTQYF
TRBV10-2	-	TRBJ2-7	13	CASSEGGSYEQYF
TRBV2	once	TRBJ2-1	11	CASRPLAEQFF
TRBV6-6	-	TRBJ1-1	14	CATFTKGVNTEAFF
TRBV9	-	TRBJ2-1	13	CASSGTGRNEQFF
TRBV9	-	TRBJ1-1	12	CASGTGHTEAFF
TRBV29-1	-	TRBJ1-1	13	CSVEFGSGTEAFF
TRBV7-9	once	TRBJ1-2	15	CASSLAQGGAYGYTF
TRBV7-3	few	TRBJ2-1	17	CASSPGLAGVYYNEQFF
TRBV19	-	TRBJ1-2	13	CASSISANYGYTF
TRBV18	-	TRBJ2-5	18	CASSPLSRLAGFQETQYF
TRBV7-2	-	TRBJ2-5	16	CASSLGGTSRTETQYF
TRBV5-1	-	TRBJ1-1	15	CASSLSGTGVAEAFF